This T cell receptor beta chain was identified during a study of CD8 T cells in Susac syndrome. Reverse transcription used about 0.5 to 1 ug RNA and random hexamers. One entry per CDR3 protein results from TCRdb running MiXCR on the immunoSEQ multiplex PCR reads. The sample shows some 120,000 distinct CDR3 sequences, less than 95% of them seen only once. Input material: CD8+ T cells from PBMCs. The source of this sequence is a human donor in good health.

This CDR3 is CSARDVTGITEAFF. The CDR3 region has the DNA TGCAGTGCTAGAGATGTGACAGGGATCACTGAAGCTTTCTTT. V usage is TRBV20-1 and J usage is TRBJ1-1, with 7 nucleotides matching TRBD1. V trimming: 0 bases; J trimming: 4 bases; junction bases outside the gene matches: 5. The CDR3 totals 14 residues. CDR1 DFQATT and CDR2 SNEGSKA come from the germline V gene (reference sequence).